Sequencing of this T cell receptor beta chain was carried out in a study of naive and memory T cell subsets. Study conclusions and caveats: RNA-based TCR counts may shift with T cell activation and differentiation. The power law exponent of TCR abundance differed between naive and memory cells.

An equimolar mix of two oligonucleotides served as the beta constant-region primer for TRBC1 and TRBC2. One entry per CDR3 protein results from TCRdb running MiXCR on the UMI-ligation and nested PCR reads. Of about 90,000 distinct CDR3 sequences listed, roughly 7.3% are singletons. Overnight CMV lysate stimulation of fresh PBMCs defined donor CMV status by CD4+ IFNgamma. Cells stained for CD3, CD4, CD8, CD45RA, CD27 and viability were sorted into four CD45RA/CD27 subsets. This clonotype has ten or more counts. Its target is not known. CDR3 length: 15 amino acids. The germline V gene has CDR1 SGHRS and CDR2 YFSETQ. V shed 4 bases and J shed 1 base, with 14 bases lying between them.

The V gene is TRBV5-1, the J gene TRBJ2-5, with a tentative D call TRBD2 (5 bases). The sequenced material came from central memory CD4+ T cells from blood. The clonotype was recovered from a human donor in good health. The CDR3 region has the DNA TGCGCCAGCAGCGCTGGCGGGCCCTTCCAAGAGACCCAGTACTTC. This encodes CASSAGGPFQETQYF.